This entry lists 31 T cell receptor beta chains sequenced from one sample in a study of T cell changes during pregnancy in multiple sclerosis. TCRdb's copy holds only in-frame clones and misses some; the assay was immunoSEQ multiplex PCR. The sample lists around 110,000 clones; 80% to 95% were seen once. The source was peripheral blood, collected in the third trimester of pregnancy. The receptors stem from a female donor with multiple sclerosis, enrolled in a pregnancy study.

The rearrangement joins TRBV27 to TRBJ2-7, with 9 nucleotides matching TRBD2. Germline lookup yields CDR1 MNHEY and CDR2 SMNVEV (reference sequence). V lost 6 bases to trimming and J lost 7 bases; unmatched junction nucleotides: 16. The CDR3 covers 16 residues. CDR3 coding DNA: TGTGCCAGCAGCCGGGGTGCGGAGCGGGAGGTGGGGGAGCAGTACTTC. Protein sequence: CASSRGAEREVGEQYF.

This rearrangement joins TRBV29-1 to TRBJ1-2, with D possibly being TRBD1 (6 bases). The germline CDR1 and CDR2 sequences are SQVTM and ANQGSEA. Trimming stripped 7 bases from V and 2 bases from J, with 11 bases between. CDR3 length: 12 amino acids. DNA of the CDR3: TGCAGCGGTACTCAGGGGAACTATGGCTACACCTTC. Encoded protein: CSGTQGNYGYTF.

DNA of the CDR3: TGTGCCAGCAGCTTAGCAGCGGGAGGCTACAATGAGCAGTTCTTC. Its translation: CASSLAAGGYNEQFF. This chain uses TRBV7-3 with TRBJ2-1; 9 bases are a match to TRBD2. Germline V gene sequence: CDR1 SGHTA, CDR2 FQGTGA. This CDR3 is built from 15 residues. V lost 2 bases and J lost 3; bases outside the gene matches: 2.

CDR3: CASSQEVGEGNQPQHF. In DNA, the CDR3 is TGCGCCAGCAGCCAAGAGGTGGGAGAGGGCAATCAGCCCCAGCATTTT. V and J are TRBV4-1 and TRBJ1-5; D is unresolved. Looked up from germline, CDR1 is MGHRA and CDR2 is YSYEKL. The CDR3 sequence is 16 residues long. The V and J ends lost 0 bases and 2 bases respectively, with 11 bases between them.

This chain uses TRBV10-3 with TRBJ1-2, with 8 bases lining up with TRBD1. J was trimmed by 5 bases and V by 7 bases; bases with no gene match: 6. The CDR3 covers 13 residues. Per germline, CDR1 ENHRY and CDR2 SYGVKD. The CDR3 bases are TGTGCCATCACTGTGGACAGGGATTATGGCTACACCTTC. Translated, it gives CAITVDRDYGYTF.

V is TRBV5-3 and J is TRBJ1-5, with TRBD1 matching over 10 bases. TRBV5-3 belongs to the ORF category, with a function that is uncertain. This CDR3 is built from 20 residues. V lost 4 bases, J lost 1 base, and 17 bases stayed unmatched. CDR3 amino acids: CARSTTPGQGRWFSNQPQHF. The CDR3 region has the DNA TGTGCCAGAAGCACGACTCCGGGACAGGGGCGTTGGTTCAGCAATCAGCCCCAGCATTTT.

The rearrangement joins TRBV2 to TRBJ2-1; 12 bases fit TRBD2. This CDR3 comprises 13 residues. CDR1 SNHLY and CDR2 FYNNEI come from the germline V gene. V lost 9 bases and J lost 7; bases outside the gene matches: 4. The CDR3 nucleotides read TGTGCCAGTTTGACTAGCGGGAGAAATGAGCAGTTCTTC. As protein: CASLTSGRNEQFF.

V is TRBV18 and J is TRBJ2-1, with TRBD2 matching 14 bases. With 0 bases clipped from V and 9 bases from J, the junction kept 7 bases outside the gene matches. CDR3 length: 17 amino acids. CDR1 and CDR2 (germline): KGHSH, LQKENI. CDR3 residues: CASSPPEGLAGEGEQFF. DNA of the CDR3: TGTGCCAGCTCACCACCGGAGGGACTAGCGGGAGAGGGTGAGCAGTTCTTC.

Here the CDR3 DNA reads TGTGCCAGTAGACCTGGCGGGGGCCGGAGCAATCAGCCCCAGCATTTT. Protein product: CASRPGGGRSNQPQHF. V is TRBV19 and J is TRBJ1-5; weak D call: TRBD1 (6 bases). Trimming shortened V by 6 bases and J by 1 base, and 16 bases separated the two germline ends. The CDR3 totals 16 residues. Germline values: CDR1 LNHDA, CDR2 SQIVND (reference sequence).

The CDR3 DNA is TGTGCCAGCAGCGTAGCTAACGGGAACACCGGGGAGCTGTTTTTT. Protein product: CASSVANGNTGELFF. The chain links TRBV9 to TRBJ2-2; D remains unclear. Deletions cut 0 bases from V and 1 base from J, with 7 bases between. The CDR3 is 15 amino acids. Germline CDR1 and CDR2: SGDLS and YYNGEE.

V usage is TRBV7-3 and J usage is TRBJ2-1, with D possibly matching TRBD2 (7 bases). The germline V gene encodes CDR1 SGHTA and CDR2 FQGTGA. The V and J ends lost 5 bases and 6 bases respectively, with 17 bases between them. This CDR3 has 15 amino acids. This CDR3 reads CASSLGGGPFNEQFF. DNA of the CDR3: TGTGCCAGCAGCCTGGGAGGGGGGCCGTTCAATGAGCAGTTCTTC. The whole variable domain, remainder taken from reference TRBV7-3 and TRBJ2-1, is GAGVSQTPSNKVTEKGKYVELRCDPISGHTALYWYRQSLGQGPEFLIYFQGTGAADDSGLPNDRFFAVRPEGSVSTLKIQRTERGDSAVYLCASSLGGGPFNEQFFGPGTRLTVL.

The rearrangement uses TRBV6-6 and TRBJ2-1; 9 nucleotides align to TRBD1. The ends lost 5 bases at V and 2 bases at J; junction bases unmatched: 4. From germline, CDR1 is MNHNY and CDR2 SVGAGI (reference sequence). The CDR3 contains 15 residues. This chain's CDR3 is CASSQDRGAYNEQFF. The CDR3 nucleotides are TGTGCCAGCAGTCAAGACAGGGGGGCCTACAATGAGCAGTTCTTC.

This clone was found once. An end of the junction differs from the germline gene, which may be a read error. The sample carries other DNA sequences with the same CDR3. CDR3 DNA: TGCGCCTGGAAGGTCGGACTAGCGAGCACAGATACGCAGTATTTT. Its translation is CAWKVGLASTDTQYF. This chain joins TRBV30 and TRBJ2-3; 9 nucleotides agree with TRBD2. The CDR3 consists of 15 residues. Germline values: CDR1 GTSNPN, CDR2 SVGIG (reference sequence).

The CDR3 bases are TGTGCCAGCACCCCGAGGGCGTGGGACAATCAGCCCCAGCATTTT. This encodes CASTPRAWDNQPQHF. The chain couples TRBV27 to TRBJ1-5, with D uncertain. The CDR3 is 15 residues long. The germline gives CDR1 MNHEY, CDR2 SMNVEV (reference sequence). Trimming took off 7 bases at V and 3 bases at J, with 16 bases between the two ends.

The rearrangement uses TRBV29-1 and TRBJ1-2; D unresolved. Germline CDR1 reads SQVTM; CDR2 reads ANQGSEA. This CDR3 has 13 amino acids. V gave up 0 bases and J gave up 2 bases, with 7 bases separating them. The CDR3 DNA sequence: TGCAGCGTTGAAGATCCGGGGAACTATGGCTACACCTTC. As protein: CSVEDPGNYGYTF.

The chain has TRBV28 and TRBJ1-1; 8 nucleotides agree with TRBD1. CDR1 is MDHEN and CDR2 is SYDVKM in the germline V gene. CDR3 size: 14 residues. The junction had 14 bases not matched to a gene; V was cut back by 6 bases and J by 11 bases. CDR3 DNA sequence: TGTGCCAGCAGCCCCGCCGGGACAGGAGAAAATGCTTTCTTT. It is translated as CASSPAGTGENAFF. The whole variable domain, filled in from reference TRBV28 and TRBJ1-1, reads DVKVTQSSRYLVKRTGEKVFLECVQDMDHENMFWYRQDPGLGLRLIYFSYDVKMKEKGDIPEGYSVSREKKERFSLILESASTNQTSMYLCASSPAGTGENAFFGQGTRLTVV.

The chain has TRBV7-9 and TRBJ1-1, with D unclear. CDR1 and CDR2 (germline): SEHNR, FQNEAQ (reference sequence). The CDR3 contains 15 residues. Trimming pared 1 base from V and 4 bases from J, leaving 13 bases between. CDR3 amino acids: CASSLVGLPATEAFF. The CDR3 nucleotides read TGTGCCAGCAGCTTAGTTGGGCTTCCGGCCACTGAAGCTTTCTTT. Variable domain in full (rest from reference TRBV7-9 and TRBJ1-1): DTGVSQNPRHKITKRGQNVTFRCDPISEHNRLYWYRQTLGQGPEFLTYFQNEAQLEKSRLLSDRFSAERPKGSFSTLEIQRTEQGDSAMYLCASSLVGLPATEAFFGQGTRLTVV.

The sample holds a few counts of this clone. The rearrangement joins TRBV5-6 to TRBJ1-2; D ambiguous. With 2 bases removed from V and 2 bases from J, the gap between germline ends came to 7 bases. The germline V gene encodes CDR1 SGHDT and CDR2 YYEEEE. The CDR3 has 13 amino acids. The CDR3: CASSFRENYGYTF. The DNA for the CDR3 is TGTGCCAGCAGCTTCCGGGAGAACTATGGCTACACCTTC.

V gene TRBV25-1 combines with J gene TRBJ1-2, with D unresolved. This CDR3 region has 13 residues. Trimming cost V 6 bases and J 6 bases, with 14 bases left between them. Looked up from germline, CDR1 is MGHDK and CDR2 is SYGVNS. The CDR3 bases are TGTGCCAGCAGGCCCCGGGAAGTGGATGGCTACACCTTC. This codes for CASRPREVDGYTF.

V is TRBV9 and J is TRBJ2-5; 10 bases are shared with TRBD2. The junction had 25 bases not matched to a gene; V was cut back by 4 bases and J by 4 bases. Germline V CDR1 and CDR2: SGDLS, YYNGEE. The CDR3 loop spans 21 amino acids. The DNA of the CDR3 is TGTGCCAGCAGCCCGTGGACAGGCCCGGGACTAGCGAATGCCCGAGGAGAGACCCAGTACTTC. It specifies CASSPWTGPGLANARGETQYF.

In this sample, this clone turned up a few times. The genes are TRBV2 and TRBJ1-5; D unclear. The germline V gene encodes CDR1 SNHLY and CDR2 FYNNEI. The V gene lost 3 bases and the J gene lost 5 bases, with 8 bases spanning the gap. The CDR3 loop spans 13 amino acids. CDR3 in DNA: TGTGCCAGCAGTGAGTGGAGGGATCAGCCCCAGCATTTT. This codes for CASSEWRDQPQHF.

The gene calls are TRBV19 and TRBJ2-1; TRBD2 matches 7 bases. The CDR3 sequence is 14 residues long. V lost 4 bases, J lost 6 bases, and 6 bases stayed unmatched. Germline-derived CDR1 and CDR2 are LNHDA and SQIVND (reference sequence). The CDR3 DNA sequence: TGTGCCAGTAGTAACGGGCGGGAGACCAATGAGCAGTTCTTC. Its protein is CASSNGRETNEQFF.

CDR3 DNA sequence: TGTGCCATCAGTGAGGCGGTGGGTAGGGGGTCCACTGAAGCTTTCTTT. Amino acids: CAISEAVGRGSTEAFF. The V and J genes are TRBV10-3 and TRBJ1-1; D is perhaps TRBD1 (6 bases). The germline CDR1 and CDR2 sequences are ENHRY and SYGVKD. The CDR3 has 16 amino acids. Trimming removed 2 bases at V and 4 bases at J, with 17 bases between.

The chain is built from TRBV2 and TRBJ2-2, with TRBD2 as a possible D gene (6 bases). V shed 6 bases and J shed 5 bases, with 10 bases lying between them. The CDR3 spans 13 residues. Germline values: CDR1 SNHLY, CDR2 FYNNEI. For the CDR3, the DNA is TGTGCCAGCAGGGAGGGCCAGACCGGGGAGCTGTTTTTT. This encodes CASREGQTGELFF.

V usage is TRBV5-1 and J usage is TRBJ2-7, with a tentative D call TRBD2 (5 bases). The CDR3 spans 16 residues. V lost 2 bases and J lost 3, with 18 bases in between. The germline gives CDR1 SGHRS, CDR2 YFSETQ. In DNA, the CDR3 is TGCGCCAGCAGCTTTACGGGGTCCCCCCCCTACTACGAGCAGTACTTC. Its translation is CASSFTGSPPYYEQYF.

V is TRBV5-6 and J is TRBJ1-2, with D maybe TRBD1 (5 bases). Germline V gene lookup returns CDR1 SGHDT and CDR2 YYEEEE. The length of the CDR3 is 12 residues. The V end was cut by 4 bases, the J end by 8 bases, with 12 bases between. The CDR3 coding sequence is TGTGCCAGCAGCACCAGGGTGTTCGGCTACACCTTC. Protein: CASSTRVFGYTF. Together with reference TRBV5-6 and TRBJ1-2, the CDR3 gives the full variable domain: DAGVTQSPTHLIKTRGQQVTLRCSPKSGHDTVSWYQQALGQGPQFIFQYYEEEERQRGNFPDRFSGHQFPNYSSELNVNALLLGDSALYLCASSTRVFGYTFGSGTRLTVV.

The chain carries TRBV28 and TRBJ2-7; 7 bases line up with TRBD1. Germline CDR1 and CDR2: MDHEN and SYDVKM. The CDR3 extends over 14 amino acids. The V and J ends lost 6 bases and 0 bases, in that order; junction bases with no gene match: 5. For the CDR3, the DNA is TGTGCCAGCAGGAGTCAGGGGGACTCCTACGAGCAGTACTTC. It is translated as CASRSQGDSYEQYF.

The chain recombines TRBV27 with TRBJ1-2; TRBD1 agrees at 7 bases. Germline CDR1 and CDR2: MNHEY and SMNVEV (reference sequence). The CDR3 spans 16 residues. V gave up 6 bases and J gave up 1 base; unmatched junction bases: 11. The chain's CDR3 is CASSTARTGVNYGYTF. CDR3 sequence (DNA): TGTGCCAGCAGCACTGCCCGGACAGGAGTTAACTATGGCTACACCTTC.

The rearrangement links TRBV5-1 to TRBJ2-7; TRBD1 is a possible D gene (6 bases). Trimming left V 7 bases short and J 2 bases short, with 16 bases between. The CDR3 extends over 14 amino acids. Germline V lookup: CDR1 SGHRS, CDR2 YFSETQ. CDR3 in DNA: TGCGCCAGCGGCGGGCGAGGGGGTCCCTACGAGCAGTACTTC. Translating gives CASGGRGGPYEQYF.

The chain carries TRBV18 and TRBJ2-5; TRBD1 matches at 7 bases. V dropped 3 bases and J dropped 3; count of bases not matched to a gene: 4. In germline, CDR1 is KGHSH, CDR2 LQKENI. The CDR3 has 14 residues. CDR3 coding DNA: TGTGCCAGCTCACCTGGACAGGCCGAAGAGACCCAGTACTTC. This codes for CASSPGQAEETQYF. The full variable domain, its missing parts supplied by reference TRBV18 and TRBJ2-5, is NAGVMQNPRHLVRRRGQEARLRCSPMKGHSHVYWYRQLPEEGLKFMVYLQKENIIDESGMPKERFSAEFPKEGPSILRIQQVVRGDSAAYFCASSPGQAEETQYFGPGTRLLVL.

CDR3 sequence: CASSYSRANTEAFF. CDR3 bases: TGTGCCAGCAGTTACTCGAGGGCGAACACTGAAGCTTTCTTT. V is TRBV6-5 and J is TRBJ1-1; D is unclear. Trimming shortened V by 0 bases and J by 1 base, and 6 bases separated the two germline ends. The CDR3 is made up of 14 amino acids. Looked up from germline, CDR1 is MNHEY and CDR2 is SVGAGI.